This T cell receptor (beta chain) was profiled in a study of PD-L1 blockade in urothelial cancer. About the study: Between 0 and 3 prior chemotherapy regimens had been given to patients.

The germline CDR1 and CDR2 sequences are SNHLY and FYNNEI. Deletions cut 1 base from V and 2 bases from J, with 6 bases between. The CDR3 is made up of 13 amino acids. The protocol was immunoSEQ multiplex PCR, while the TCRdb copy is restricted to in-frame clones and leaves out a portion. The sample carries some 40,000 clones, about 89% recorded once. As to time point: peripheral blood 6 weeks after treatment start. This clone was seen just once. The receptor's source is a man aged 65 to 79 with urothelial cancer. The specimen was PBMCs, collected around atezolizumab (anti-PD-L1) treatment. V and J are TRBV2 and TRBJ2-7; no definite D call. The CDR3 loop reads CASSEGPTYEQYF. CDR3 DNA sequence: TGTGCCAGCAGTGAAGGTCCAACCTACGAGCAGTACTTC.